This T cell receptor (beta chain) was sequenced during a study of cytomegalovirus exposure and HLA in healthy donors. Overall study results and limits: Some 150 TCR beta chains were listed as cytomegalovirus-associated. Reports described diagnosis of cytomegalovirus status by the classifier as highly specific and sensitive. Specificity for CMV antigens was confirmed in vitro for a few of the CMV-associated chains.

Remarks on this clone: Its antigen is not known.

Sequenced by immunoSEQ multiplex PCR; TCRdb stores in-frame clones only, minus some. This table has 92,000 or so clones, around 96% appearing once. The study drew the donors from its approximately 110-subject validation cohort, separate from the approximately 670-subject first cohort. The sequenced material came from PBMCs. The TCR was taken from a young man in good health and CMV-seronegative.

CDR3 nucleotide sequence: TGTGCCAGCAGTACGGCTGGTCCCCAGGGTCAGCCCCAGCATTTT. Residues: CASSTAGPQGQPQHF. The J gene is TRBJ1-5, the V gene TRBV6-1; the D gene is possibly TRBD1 (5 bases). The CDR3 sequence is 15 residues long. The V gene lost 5 bases and the J gene lost 6 bases, with 17 bases spanning the gap. Per germline, CDR1 MNHNS and CDR2 SASEGT.